This TCR beta chain was documented in a study of T cells after yellow fever vaccination. The study, taken as a whole, reports: Booster samples showed a return of most primary-vaccination clones (about 97% CD4, approximately 85% CD8). Clonotypes shared by both compartments, CD4 and CD8, made up a small share.

This clonotype has a handful of counts. The antigen remains unidentified. 5'RACE template switching produced TCR cDNA carrying a universal primer site and UMIs. TCRdb analysed the 5' RACE reads with MiXCR anew, one entry per CDR3 protein. The sample shows 200,000 to 300,000 distinct CDR3 sequences, approximately 12% of them seen only once. Sequenced here: CD4+ T cells sorted from PBMCs, sampled 45 days after the yellow fever booster vaccination. The TCR was taken from a man younger than 45 who received the YFV17D yellow fever vaccine.

The CDR3 sequence is CASSQDFVSNTGELFF. The CDR3 coding sequence is TGCGCCAGCAGCCAAGATTTCGTTTCAAACACCGGGGAGCTGTTTTTT. J is TRBJ2-2 and V is TRBV4-3; D gene unclear. The CDR3 contains 16 residues. Germline values: CDR1 LGHNA, CDR2 YSLEER. Trimming took 0 bases from V and 2 from J, leaving 10 bases between them.